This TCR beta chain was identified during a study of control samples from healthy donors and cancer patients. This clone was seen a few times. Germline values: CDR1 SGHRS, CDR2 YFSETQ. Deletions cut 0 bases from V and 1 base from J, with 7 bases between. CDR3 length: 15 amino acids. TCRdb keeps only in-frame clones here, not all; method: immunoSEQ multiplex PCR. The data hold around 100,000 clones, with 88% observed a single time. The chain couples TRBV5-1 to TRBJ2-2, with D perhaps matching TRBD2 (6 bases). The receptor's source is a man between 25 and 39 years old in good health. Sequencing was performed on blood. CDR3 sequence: CASSLGLGNTGELFF. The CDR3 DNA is TGCGCCAGCAGCTTGGGACTAGGGAACACCGGGGAGCTGTTTTTT.